The clone carrying this T cell receptor beta chain was counted a single time. TCRdb keeps only in-frame clones here, not all; method: immunoSEQ multiplex PCR. This sample has under 200,000 clones, with about 86% found just once. This sample is drawn from a study of blood T cell repertoires in COVID-19. This CDR3 is built from 15 residues. The V gene's germline CDR1 is LGHDT and CDR2 YNNKEL (reference sequence). J lost 3 bases, V lost 5 bases, and 8 bases had no gene match. Material: peripheral blood. The genes are TRBV3-1 (or the pseudogene TRBV3-2) and TRBJ2-7; 9 bases match TRBD2. The origin of this receptor is a man in his sixties with acute or convalescent COVID-19. The chain's CDR3 is CASSSLAGRLYEQYF. The CDR3 nucleotides are TGTGCCAGCAGCTCTCTAGCGGGAAGACTCTACGAGCAGTACTTC.